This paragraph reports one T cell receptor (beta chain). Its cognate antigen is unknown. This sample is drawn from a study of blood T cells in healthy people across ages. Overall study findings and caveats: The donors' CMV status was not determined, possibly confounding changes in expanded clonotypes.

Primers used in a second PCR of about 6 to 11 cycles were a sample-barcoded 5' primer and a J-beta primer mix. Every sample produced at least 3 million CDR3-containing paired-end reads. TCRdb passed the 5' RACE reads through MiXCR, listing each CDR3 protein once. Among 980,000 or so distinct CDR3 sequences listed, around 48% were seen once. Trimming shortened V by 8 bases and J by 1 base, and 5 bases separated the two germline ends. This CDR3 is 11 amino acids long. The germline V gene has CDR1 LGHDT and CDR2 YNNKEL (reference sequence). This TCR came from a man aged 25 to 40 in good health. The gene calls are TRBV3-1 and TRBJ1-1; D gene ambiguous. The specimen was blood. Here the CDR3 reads CASGPNTEAFF. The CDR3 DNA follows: TGTGCCAGCGGACCGAACACTGAAGCTTTCTTT.